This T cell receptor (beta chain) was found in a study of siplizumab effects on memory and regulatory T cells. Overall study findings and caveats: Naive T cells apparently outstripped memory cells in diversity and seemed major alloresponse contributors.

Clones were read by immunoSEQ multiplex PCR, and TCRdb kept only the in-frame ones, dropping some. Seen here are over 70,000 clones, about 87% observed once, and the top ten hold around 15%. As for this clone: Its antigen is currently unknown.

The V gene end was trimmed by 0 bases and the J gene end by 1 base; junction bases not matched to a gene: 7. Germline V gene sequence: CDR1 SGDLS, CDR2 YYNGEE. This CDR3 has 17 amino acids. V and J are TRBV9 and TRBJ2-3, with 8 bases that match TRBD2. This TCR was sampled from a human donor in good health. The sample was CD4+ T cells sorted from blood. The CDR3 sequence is CASSVDPAGAGTDTQYF. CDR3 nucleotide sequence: TGTGCCAGCAGCGTAGATCCAGCGGGAGCTGGCACAGATACGCAGTATTTT.